The clone carrying this T cell receptor beta chain was seen repeatedly, ten times or more. Antigen: not known. V lost 1 base and J lost 11, with 15 bases in between. Germline assignment: CDR1 MGHRA and CDR2 YSYEKL. This CDR3 comprises 15 residues. These data are taken from a study of blood T cells in healthy people across ages. The wider study: The template switching approach captured approximately one barcoded beta molecule for every two T cells.

Then a second PCR, running roughly 7 to 11 cycles, was carried out with a sample-barcoded 5' primer and a J-beta primer mix. Via MiXCR, TCRdb re-called the 5' RACE reads, giving one row per CDR3 protein. The sample contains about 670,000 distinct CDR3 sequences, roughly half of which appear only once. Study results and caveats: Naive T cell percentage and TCR beta diversity correlated strongly. Investigators viewed diversity estimates from one million T cells as underestimates, the study reported. Long-lived donors had more naive CD4+ cells and higher diversity than aged donors.

The sample comprised blood. This TCR derives from a woman older than 75 in good health. The chain uses TRBV4-1 and TRBJ1-6; no clear D gene. The CDR3 coding sequence is TGCGCCAGCAGCCAAGGGACCTTACTCCGAACACCCCTCCACTTT. It specifies CASSQGTLLRTPLHF.